A selection of T cell receptor beta chains follows, all from one sample in a study of control samples from healthy donors and cancer patients. TCRdb's table, derived via immunoSEQ multiplex PCR, lists solely in-frame clones and lacks some. The table has fewer than 150,000 clones, 90% seen once. The sequencing input was blood. The receptors were sampled from a man between 18 and 29 years old in good health. Each CDR3 is given with its conserved first and last residue. Each record gives: clone size, J gene, V gene, D gene, CDR3 DNA, CDR3 protein. A D gene is named only where the DNA matches it firmly. Clone size appears in some rows only: once, few, many, or a class for an expanded clone.

>NA|TRBJ2-1|TRBV3-1/TRBV3-2|TRBD2
TGTGCCAGCAGCCAAGGACTAGCGGGAGCGAAGGAGCAGTTCTTC
CASSQGLAGAKEQFF
>NA|TRBJ1-6|TRBV2|NA
TGTGCCAGCAGTCTGAGCTCCTATAATTCACCCCTCCACTTT
CASSLSSYNSPLHF
>NA|TRBJ2-2|TRBV5-1|NA
TGCGCCAGCAGCTTGGCCGGGGTGGACACCGGGGAGCTGTTTTTT
CASSLAGVDTGELFF
>NA|TRBJ2-1|TRBV13|TRBD1
TGTGCCAGCAGCCCCAGGGGACAGAATTACAATGAGCAGTTCTTC
CASSPRGQNYNEQFF
>NA|TRBJ2-1|TRBV7-2|TRBD2
TGTGCCAGCAGCCCCCCCAGCGGGGGGTATCTCCATGAGCAGTTCTTC
CASSPPSGGYLHEQFF
>NA|TRBJ1-2|TRBV19|TRBD1
TGTGCCAGTAGTCCGGGACAGGGGGCCAATGGCTACACCTTC
CASSPGQGANGYTF
>NA|TRBJ1-5|TRBV11-1|TRBD1
TGTGCCAGCAGCCCCGGGACAGGGGGCAATCAGCCCCAGCATTTT
CASSPGTGGNQPQHF
>NA|TRBJ2-1|TRBV11-2|TRBD1
TGTGCCAGCAGCTTAGGGACAGGGGATGGCTACAATGAGCAGTTCTTC
CASSLGTGDGYNEQFF
>NA|TRBJ2-1|TRBV6-5|NA
TGTGCCAGCAGGGGCTTTGGGATGGGTTACAATGAGCAGTTCTTC
CASRGFGMGYNEQFF
>NA|TRBJ2-1|TRBV6-5|NA
TGTGCCAACCTGGGACACCACAATGAGCAGTTCTTC
CANLGHHNEQFF
>few|TRBJ2-2|TRBV11-1|NA
TGTGCCAGCAGCTTTGCAGATGGGGAGCTGTTTTTT
CASSFADGELFF
>once|TRBJ2-7|TRBV4-1|NA
TGCGCCAGCAGCCAGGCTTGGGGGAGATGGCAGTACTTC
CASSQAWGRWQYF
>NA|TRBJ1-4|TRBV6-5|NA
TGTGCCAGCAGTTCTAGAACTAATGAAAAACTGTTTTTT
CASSSRTNEKLFF
>NA|TRBJ1-6|TRBV2|NA
TGTGCCAGCACCGGAGGGGGGTTGTATTCACCCCTCCACTTT
CASTGGGLYSPLHF
>NA|TRBJ2-1|TRBV19|NA
TGTGCCAGTAAACCAGCGGACTACAATGAGCAGTTCTTC
CASKPADYNEQFF
>once|TRBJ1-2|TRBV4-1|NA
TGCGCCAGCAGCCAATTACCAGGCAACTATGGCTACACCTTC
CASSQLPGNYGYTF
>NA|TRBJ2-2|TRBV7-3|TRBD1
TGTGCCAGCAGCTTGACAGGGGCGTACACCGGGGAGCTGTTTTTT
CASSLTGAYTGELFF
>NA|TRBJ1-2|TRBV7-2|NA
TGTGCCAGCATTGCAGTACTCTATGGCTACACCTTC
CASIAVLYGYTF
>once|TRBJ1-4|TRBV19|NA
TGTGCCAGTAGTTTGGGAACCGCAACTAATGAAAAACTGTTTTTT
CASSLGTATNEKLFF
>NA|TRBJ2-1|TRBV28|NA
TGTGCCAGCAGGCCGGCAGGGGACACGGGGACCTACAATGAGCAGTTCTTC
CASRPAGDTGTYNEQFF
>NA|TRBJ1-6|TRBV7-2|NA
TGTGCCAGCAGCCAACAGAATTATAATTCACCCCTCCACTTT
CASSQQNYNSPLHF
>NA|TRBJ1-1|TRBV11-1|TRBD1
TGTGCCAGCAGCCCACAGGGGCGGGGAGCTTTCTTT
CASSPQGRGAFF
>NA|TRBJ2-1|TRBV18|TRBD2
TGTGCCAGCTCACCAGGGACTAGCGGCACGTCCTACAATGAGCAGTTCTTC
CASSPGTSGTSYNEQFF
>once|TRBJ1-2|TRBV18|NA
TGTGCCAGCTCACCGGGGGGGACTAACTATGGCTACACCTTC
CASSPGGTNYGYTF
>NA|TRBJ1-4|TRBV5-3|NA
TGTGCCAGAAGCTTACAACGACAGACGCAACTATGTGAAAAACTGTTTTTT
CARSLQRQTQLCEKLFF
>NA|TRBJ2-3|TRBV14|NA
TGTGCCAGCAGCCGCGGACTTAGAGATACGCAGTATTTT
CASSRGLRDTQYF
>NA|TRBJ1-2|TRBV5-1|NA
TGCGCCAGCAGCTTCTTCGACAGTTTAGGGAGCTCGGGCTACACCTTC
CASSFFDSLGSSGYTF
>NA|TRBJ1-6|TRBV2|NA
TGTGCCAGCAGTGAAGGAGCGAATTCACCCCTCCACTTT
CASSEGANSPLHF
>NA|TRBJ2-5|TRBV25-1|NA
TGTGCCAGCAGTGAACTAGATGGGAGTTACCAAGAGACCCAGTACTTC
CASSELDGSYQETQYF
>NA|TRBJ2-3|TRBV5-4|NA
TGTGCCAGCAGCTTTGGTCGCCAGGGCACAGATACGCAGTATTTT
CASSFGRQGTDTQYF
>few|TRBJ1-5|TRBV7-7|NA
TGTGCTAGCAGCCGAGGGACACGTAGCAATCAGCCCCAGCATTTT
CASSRGTRSNQPQHF
>NA|TRBJ2-2|TRBV28|TRBD1
TGTGCCAGCAGTTCGGGACAGGCCACCGGGGAGCTGTTTTTT
CASSSGQATGELFF
>NA|TRBJ1-4|TRBV28|NA
TGTGCCAGCAGTTTAAAACCCGAAAAACTGTTTTTT
CASSLKPEKLFF
>NA|TRBJ1-4|TRBV11-2|TRBD1
TGTGCCAGCAGCTTAGCCCAGACAGGGAGGGGAACAACTAATGAAAAACTGTTTTTT
CASSLAQTGRGTTNEKLFF
>NA|TRBJ1-5|TRBV28|NA
TGTGCCAGCAGCCCTACCCGCTGGGGTCAGCCCCAGCATTTT
CASSPTRWGQPQHF
>NA|TRBJ1-4|TRBV9|NA
TGTGCCAGCAGCCCTCGAGGAGGACTTAATGAAAAACTGTTTTTT
CASSPRGGLNEKLFF
>NA|TRBJ2-2|TRBV29-1|NA
TGCAGCGTTTATAAGACTGGAGGGCGGGAGCTGTTTTTT
CSVYKTGGRELFF
>NA|TRBJ2-1|TRBV30|TRBD2
TGTGCCTGGATGGGTAGCGGGTATTACAATGAGCAGTTCTTC
CAWMGSGYYNEQFF
>NA|TRBJ2-1|TRBV28|NA
TGTGCCAGCAGTTTCTATTACGAGCAGTTCTTC
CASSFYYEQFF
>NA|TRBJ2-7|TRBV6-5|TRBD1
TGTGCCACCTGGCCCGGGACAGGGCGTCACGAGCAGTACTTC
CATWPGTGRHEQYF
>NA|TRBJ2-7|TRBV4-1|NA
TGCGCCAGCAGCCAAGATGGCAGTTTGCAGTACTTC
CASSQDGSLQYF
>NA|TRBJ2-1|TRBV2|TRBD2
TGTGCCAGCAGTGATGCGGTAGCGGGAATAGGTGAGCAGTTCTTC
CASSDAVAGIGEQFF
>few|TRBJ2-1|TRBV11-3|NA
TGTGCCAGCAGCTTAGAGTTTGGGGGATACAATGAGCAGTTCTTC
CASSLEFGGYNEQFF
>NA|TRBJ2-3|TRBV13|NA
TGTGCCAGCAGCTTCAGGACTGAACGGGGTGGGGATACGCAGTATTTT
CASSFRTERGGDTQYF
>NA|TRBJ2-2|TRBV7-9|TRBD1
TGTGCATTAGAAACAGGGGTCGGGGAGCTGTTTTTT
CALETGVGELFF
>NA|TRBJ1-1|TRBV18|NA
TGTGCCAGCTCACCAGTCAGCAGCTGGAACACTGAAGCTTTCTTT
CASSPVSSWNTEAFF
>few|TRBJ1-5|TRBV7-9|NA
TGTGCCAGCAGCTTAGAGGGTAGCAATCAGCCCCAGCATTTT
CASSLEGSNQPQHF
>NA|TRBJ1-2|TRBV7-3|NA
TGTGCCAGCAGCCCGGCTACCTTTCCCCCGGACTTGTCCTTC
CASSPATFPPDLSF
>NA|TRBJ1-1|TRBV2|TRBD1
TGTGCCAGCCATAACGACAGGGTCGCTGAAGCTTTCTTT
CASHNDRVAEAFF
>NA|TRBJ2-7|TRBV7-9|NA
TGTGCCAGCAGCATCTCGAGGCCTGAGCAGTACTTC
CASSISRPEQYF
>once|TRBJ2-2|TRBV13|TRBD1
TGTGCCAGCAGCCTACAGGACAGGGGGATCGGGGAGCTGTTTTTT
CASSLQDRGIGELFF
>NA|TRBJ2-3|TRBV19|NA
TGTGCCAGTAGTATTAATTGGGGCGGGCTCGGCACAGATACGCAGTATTTT
CASSINWGGLGTDTQYF
>NA|TRBJ1-2|TRBV20-1|NA
TGCAGCCGAAGGGCCTCGCGGGGCTACACCTTC
CSRRASRGYTF
>NA|TRBJ1-5|TRBV6-5|NA
TGTGCCAGCAGTTACTCGGAGGGACAGCCCCAGCATTTT
CASSYSEGQPQHF
>NA|TRBJ1-3|TRBV29-1|NA
TGCAGCGTTGAACAGAGTCTTCTCTCTGGAAACACCATATATTTT
CSVEQSLLSGNTIYF
>NA|TRBJ1-1|TRBV5-6|TRBD1
TGTGCCAGCCAACCCGGGTGGACAGGTAAGACTGAAGCTTTCTTT
CASQPGWTGKTEAFF
>NA|TRBJ1-4|TRBV24-1|NA
TGTGCCACCAGTGATGGGGGGTCAATGGGAAAACTGTTTTTT
CATSDGGSMGKLFF
>NA|TRBJ2-1|TRBV30|NA
TGTGCCTGGATTCAAGCGCCGAGGGTGAATGAGCAGTTCTTC
CAWIQAPRVNEQFF
>NA|TRBJ1-2|TRBV19|NA
TGTGCCAGTAGTGACACTGGTACTAACTATGGCTACACCTTC
CASSDTGTNYGYTF
>NA|TRBJ1-6|TRBV4-1|TRBD1
TGCGCCAGCAGAGGGACAGGTAATTCACCCCTCCACTTT
CASRGTGNSPLHF